This T cell receptor (beta chain) was sequenced for a study of cytomegalovirus exposure and HLA in healthy donors. In regard to this clone: Its cognate antigen is unknown.

The CDR3 extends over 15 amino acids. V was cut by 1 base and J by 8 bases, with 15 bases left in between. Germline V gives CDR1 SEHNR, CDR2 FQNEAQ (reference sequence). Measured with immunoSEQ multiplex PCR; TCRdb has only the in-frame clones, and not every one. The data contain roughly 260,000 clones, more than 75% of them seen just once; the ten biggest clones take up around 3%. Broader study findings: The study flagged about 150 TCR beta chains as cytomegalovirus-associated. Subsequent analysis showed first-cohort TCR clusters tending to co-occur in over a hundred validation repertoires.

The donors were members of the validation cohort, which comprised under 150 subjects and was separate from the first cohort of roughly 700 subjects. Input material: PBMCs. The sequence derives from a man younger than 35 in good health and CMV-seronegative. This chain connects TRBV7-9 to TRBJ2-1; D remains ambiguous. The chain's CDR3 is CASSLGGAHTYEQFF. The DNA of the CDR3 is TGTGCCAGCAGCTTAGGAGGCGCACACACGTATGAGCAGTTCTTC.